The rows below give T cell receptor beta chains drawn from one sample of a study of T cell responses to AZD1222 COVID-19 vaccine. TCRdb's table, derived via immunoSEQ multiplex PCR, lists solely in-frame clones and lacks some. Of about 92,000 clones in the sample, under 90% are singletons; the top ten hold more than 8.5%. The material sequenced was peripheral blood, taken on day 0 of AZD1222 vaccination. The source is an adult in good health. Each CDR3 is given with its conserved first and last residue. Each record gives: V gene, D gene, J gene, clone size, CDR3 DNA, CDR3 protein. D genes are given only for firm matches. Size tells how often a clone was seen (once, few, many) or the class of an expanded clone, and some rows leave it out.

TRBV21-1	-	TRBJ2-7	-	TGTGCCAGCAGCAAAGCGGGCAGGGCCTACGAGCAGTACTTC	CASSKAGRAYEQYF
TRBV19	-	TRBJ1-1	-	TGTGCCAGTAACAGTAGAGGGGCGGGAGCTTTCTTT	CASNSRGAGAFF
TRBV19	TRBD1	TRBJ2-5	-	TGTGCCAGTAGTCTACCGGGACAGGGGAGGGAGACCCAGTACTTC	CASSLPGQGRETQYF
TRBV19	TRBD1	TRBJ2-7	-	TGTGCCAGTAGTACGGATTGGGGACAGTTCTACGAGCAGTACTTC	CASSTDWGQFYEQYF
TRBV2	-	TRBJ2-6	-	TGTGCCAGCCTTCTATCGAGGGCCAACGTCCTGACTTTC	CASLLSRANVLTF
TRBV28	-	TRBJ1-1	-	TGTGCCAGCGGCAACGCAGCCCTGGGGACTGAAGCTTTCTTT	CASGNAALGTEAFF
TRBV5-8	TRBD1	TRBJ1-2	once	TGTGCCAGCAGCCGCCGGGACAGGGGCTATGGCTACACCTTC	CASSRRDRGYGYTF
TRBV7-2	TRBD2	TRBJ2-2	-	TGTGCCAGCAGCCAAACTAGCGGGATACCCGGGGAGCTGTTTTTT	CASSQTSGIPGELFF
TRBV28	-	TRBJ2-5	-	TGTGCCAGCAGTACTAGGGAGACCCAGTACTTC	CASSTRETQYF
TRBV7-8	-	TRBJ1-5	-	TGTGCCAGCAGCCGGCCAAATCAGCCCCAGCATTTT	CASSRPNQPQHF
TRBV18	TRBD1	TRBJ2-1	-	TGTGCCAGCTCAAGCGGACAGGGGGGCCGCAATGAGCAGTTCTTC	CASSSGQGGRNEQFF
TRBV10-2	TRBD2	TRBJ2-5	-	TGCGCCAGCAGACCCGGGACTAGCGTTGAGACCCAGTACTTC	CASRPGTSVETQYF
TRBV19	TRBD1	TRBJ1-2	-	TGTGCCAGTAGTGAGGGACAGGGGGCAGGCACCTTC	CASSEGQGAGTF
TRBV7-8	-	TRBJ1-1	-	TGTGCCAGCAGCTTAGCACTGGGGGTTATGAACACTGAAGCTTTCTTT	CASSLALGVMNTEAFF
TRBV7-9	TRBD1	TRBJ2-6	-	TGTGCCAGCAGCCCGACAGGGGCTGGGGCCAACGTCCTGACTTTC	CASSPTGAGANVLTF
TRBV7-2	TRBD2	TRBJ2-1	-	TGTGCCAGCAGCTTAGCGGCTAGCGGGGGGAACAATGAGCAGTTCTTC	CASSLAASGGNNEQFF
TRBV19	-	TRBJ2-7	-	TGTGCCAGTAGTCCTGAGAGACAGGCTAGCTACGAGCAGTACTTC	CASSPERQASYEQYF
TRBV2	-	TRBJ1-2	-	TGTGCCAGGAACTCAGGTGGCGATTTTGATGGCTACACCTTC	CARNSGGDFDGYTF
TRBV4-2	TRBD1	TRBJ2-2	-	TGTGCCAGCAGCCAAGATCAGGCCGGGACAGGGGTCACCGGGGAGCTGTTTTTT	CASSQDQAGTGVTGELFF